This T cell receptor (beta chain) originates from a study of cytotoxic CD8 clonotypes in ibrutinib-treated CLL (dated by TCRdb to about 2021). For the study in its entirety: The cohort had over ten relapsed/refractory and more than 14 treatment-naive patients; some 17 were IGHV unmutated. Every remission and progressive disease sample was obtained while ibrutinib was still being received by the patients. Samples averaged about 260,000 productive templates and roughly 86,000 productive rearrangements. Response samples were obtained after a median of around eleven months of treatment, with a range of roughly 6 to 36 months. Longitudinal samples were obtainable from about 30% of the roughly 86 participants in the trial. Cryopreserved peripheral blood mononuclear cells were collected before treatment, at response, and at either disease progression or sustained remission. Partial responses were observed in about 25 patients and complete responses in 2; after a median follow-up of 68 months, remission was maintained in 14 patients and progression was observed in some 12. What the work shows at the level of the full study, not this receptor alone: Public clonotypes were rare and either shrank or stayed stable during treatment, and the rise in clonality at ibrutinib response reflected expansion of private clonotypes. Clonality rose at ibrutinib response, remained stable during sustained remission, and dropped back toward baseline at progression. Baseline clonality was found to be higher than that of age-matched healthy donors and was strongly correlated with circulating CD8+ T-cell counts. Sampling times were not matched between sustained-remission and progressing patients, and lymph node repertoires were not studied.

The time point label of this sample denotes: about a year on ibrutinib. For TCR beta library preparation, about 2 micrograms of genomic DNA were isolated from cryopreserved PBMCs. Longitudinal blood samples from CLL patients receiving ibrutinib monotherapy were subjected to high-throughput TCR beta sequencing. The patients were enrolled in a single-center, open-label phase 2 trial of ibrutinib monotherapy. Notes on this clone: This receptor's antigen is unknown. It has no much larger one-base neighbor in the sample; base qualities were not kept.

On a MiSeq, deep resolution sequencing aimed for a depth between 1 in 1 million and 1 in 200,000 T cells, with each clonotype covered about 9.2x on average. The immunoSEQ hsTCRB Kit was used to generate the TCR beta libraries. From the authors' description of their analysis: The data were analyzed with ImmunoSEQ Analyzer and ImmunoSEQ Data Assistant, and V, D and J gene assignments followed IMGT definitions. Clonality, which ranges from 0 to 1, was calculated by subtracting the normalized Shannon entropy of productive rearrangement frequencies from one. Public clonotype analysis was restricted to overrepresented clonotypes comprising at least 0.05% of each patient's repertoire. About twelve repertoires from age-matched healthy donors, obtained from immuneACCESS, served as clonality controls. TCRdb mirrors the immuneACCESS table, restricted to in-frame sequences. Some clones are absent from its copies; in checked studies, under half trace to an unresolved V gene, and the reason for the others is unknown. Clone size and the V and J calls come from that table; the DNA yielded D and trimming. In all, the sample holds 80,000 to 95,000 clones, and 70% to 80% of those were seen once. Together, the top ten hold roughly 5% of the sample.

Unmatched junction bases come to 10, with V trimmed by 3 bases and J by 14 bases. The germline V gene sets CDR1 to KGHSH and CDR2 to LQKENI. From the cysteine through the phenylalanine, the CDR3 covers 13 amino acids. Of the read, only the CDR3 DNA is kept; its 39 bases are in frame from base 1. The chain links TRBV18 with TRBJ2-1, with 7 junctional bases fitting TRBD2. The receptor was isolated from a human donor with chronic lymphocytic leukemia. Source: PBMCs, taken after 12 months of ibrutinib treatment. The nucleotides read TGTGCCAGCTCACCCTCATCGACACGGGGGGAGTTCTTC. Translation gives CASSPSSTRGEFF.